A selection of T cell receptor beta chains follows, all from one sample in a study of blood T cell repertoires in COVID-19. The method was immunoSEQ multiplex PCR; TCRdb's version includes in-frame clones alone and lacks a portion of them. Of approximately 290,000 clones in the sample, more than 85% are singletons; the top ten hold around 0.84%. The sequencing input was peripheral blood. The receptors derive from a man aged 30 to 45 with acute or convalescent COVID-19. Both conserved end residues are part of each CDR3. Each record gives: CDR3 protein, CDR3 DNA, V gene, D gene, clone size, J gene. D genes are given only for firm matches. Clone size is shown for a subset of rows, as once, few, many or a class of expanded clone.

CDR3 protein: CASSQRDSPLNTEAFF; CDR3 DNA: TGTGCCAGCAGCCAAAGGGACAGCCCGCTGAACACTGAAGCTTTCTTT; V gene: TRBV4-2; D gene: TRBD1; clone size: .; J gene: TRBJ1-1
CDR3 protein: CASSLGEGVGQFF; CDR3 DNA: TGCGCCAGCAGCTTGGGTGAGGGCGTGGGGCAGTTCTTC; V gene: TRBV5-1; D gene: .; clone size: .; J gene: TRBJ2-1
CDR3 protein: CASSPRGQVGEQYF; CDR3 DNA: TGTGCCAGCTCACCACGAGGACAGGTTGGGGAGCAGTACTTC; V gene: TRBV18; D gene: TRBD1; clone size: .; J gene: TRBJ2-7
CDR3 protein: CASSSPGWEKLFF; CDR3 DNA: TGTGCCAGCAGCTCCCCGGGTTGGGAAAAACTGTTTTTT; V gene: TRBV12-3/TRBV12-4; D gene: .; clone size: .; J gene: TRBJ1-4
CDR3 protein: CASSLDIMNTEAFF; CDR3 DNA: TGCGCCAGCAGCTTGGATATAATGAACACTGAAGCTTTCTTT; V gene: TRBV5-1; D gene: .; clone size: .; J gene: TRBJ1-1
CDR3 protein: CASRISGSSYEQYF; CDR3 DNA: TGTGCCAGCAGGATTAGCGGGTCCTCCTACGAGCAGTACTTC; V gene: TRBV27; D gene: TRBD2; clone size: .; J gene: TRBJ2-7
CDR3 protein: CASSLGTGITDTQYF; CDR3 DNA: TGCGCCAGCAGCTTGGGGACAGGGATTACAGATACGCAGTATTTT; V gene: TRBV5-1; D gene: TRBD1; clone size: .; J gene: TRBJ2-3
CDR3 protein: CASSLHPLAGRETQYF; CDR3 DNA: TGTGCCAGCAGCTTACATCCTCTAGCGGGGAGAGAGACCCAGTACTTC; V gene: TRBV27; D gene: TRBD2; clone size: .; J gene: TRBJ2-5
CDR3 protein: CASSLGGPAQPQHF; CDR3 DNA: TGTGCCAGCAGCTTAGGGGGGCCGGCCCAGCCCCAGCATTTT; V gene: TRBV7-2; D gene: .; clone size: .; J gene: TRBJ1-5
CDR3 protein: CASSVWQGNWGSNQPQHF; CDR3 DNA: TGTGCCAGCAGCGTATGGCAGGGAAATTGGGGTAGCAATCAGCCCCAGCATTTT; V gene: TRBV9; D gene: .; clone size: .; J gene: TRBJ1-5
CDR3 protein: CASSHGTSGGADTQYF; CDR3 DNA: TGCGCCAGCAGCCACGGGACTAGCGGGGGGGCTGATACGCAGTATTTT; V gene: TRBV5-1; D gene: TRBD2; clone size: .; J gene: TRBJ2-3
CDR3 protein: CAWSLTSRISEQFF; CDR3 DNA: TGTGCCTGGAGTCTGACTAGTAGGATTTCTGAGCAGTTCTTC; V gene: TRBV30; D gene: .; clone size: .; J gene: TRBJ2-1
CDR3 protein: CASPSSYEQYF; CDR3 DNA: TGTGCCAGCCCGAGCTCCTACGAGCAGTACTTC; V gene: TRBV12-3/TRBV12-4; D gene: .; clone size: .; J gene: TRBJ2-7
CDR3 protein: CASSETGVKLFF; CDR3 DNA: TGTGCCAGCAGTGAAACCGGGGTAAAACTGTTTTTT; V gene: TRBV25-1; D gene: .; clone size: .; J gene: TRBJ1-4
CDR3 protein: CASSQGALGTEAFF; CDR3 DNA: TGTGCCAGCAGCCAAGGGGCCCTAGGGACTGAAGCTTTCTTT; V gene: TRBV28; D gene: .; clone size: .; J gene: TRBJ1-1
CDR3 protein: CAWSVRGLPAAYEQYF; CDR3 DNA: TGTGCCTGGAGTGTACGAGGGCTACCGGCGGCCTACGAGCAGTACTTC; V gene: TRBV30; D gene: .; clone size: .; J gene: TRBJ2-7
CDR3 protein: CSVGGGAYEQYF; CDR3 DNA: TGCAGCGTAGGAGGTGGCGCCTACGAGCAGTACTTC; V gene: TRBV29-1; D gene: .; clone size: .; J gene: TRBJ2-7
CDR3 protein: CASSYSRRAETQYF; CDR3 DNA: TGTGCCAGCAGTTACTCACGGAGGGCAGAGACCCAGTACTTC; V gene: TRBV6-5; D gene: .; clone size: once; J gene: TRBJ2-5
CDR3 protein: CASSPGNQETQYF; CDR3 DNA: TGTGCCAGCAGTCCAGGCAACCAAGAGACCCAGTACTTC; V gene: TRBV28; D gene: .; clone size: .; J gene: TRBJ2-5
CDR3 protein: CASSLRLSLNTEAFF; CDR3 DNA: TGTGCCAGCAGCCTCAGGTTGTCCTTGAACACTGAAGCTTTCTTT; V gene: TRBV7-2; D gene: .; clone size: few; J gene: TRBJ1-1
CDR3 protein: CASTNIQGTEAFF; CDR3 DNA: TGTGCCAGCACCAACATACAGGGCACTGAAGCTTTCTTT; V gene: TRBV6-5; D gene: .; clone size: .; J gene: TRBJ1-1
CDR3 protein: CAWSSGRKETQYF; CDR3 DNA: TGTGCCTGGAGTAGCGGGAGGAAAGAGACCCAGTACTTC; V gene: TRBV30; D gene: TRBD2; clone size: .; J gene: TRBJ2-5
CDR3 protein: CASSLGQDYEQYF; CDR3 DNA: TGTGCCAGCAGTTTAGGGCAAGACTACGAGCAGTACTTC; V gene: TRBV27; D gene: .; clone size: .; J gene: TRBJ2-7
CDR3 protein: CASSNALTRATEAFF; CDR3 DNA: TGTGCCAGCAGCAATGCCCTTACTAGGGCAACTGAAGCTTTCTTT; V gene: TRBV21-1; D gene: .; clone size: .; J gene: TRBJ1-1
CDR3 protein: CASSPGRTVLYNEQFF; CDR3 DNA: TGTGCCAGCAGCCCCGGGAGGACAGTACTCTACAATGAGCAGTTCTTC; V gene: TRBV7-8; D gene: .; clone size: .; J gene: TRBJ2-1
CDR3 protein: CASSDTGDQETQYF; CDR3 DNA: TGCGCCAGCAGCGACACAGGGGACCAAGAGACCCAGTACTTC; V gene: TRBV10-1; D gene: TRBD1; clone size: once; J gene: TRBJ2-5
CDR3 protein: CARHTRLGCEQYF; CDR3 DNA: TGTGCCAGACATACGCGACTAGGCTGCGAGCAGTACTTC; V gene: TRBV19; D gene: .; clone size: .; J gene: TRBJ2-7
CDR3 protein: CASSPLIEVEAFF; CDR3 DNA: TGTGCCAGCTCACCACTTATAGAAGTTGAAGCTTTCTTT; V gene: TRBV18; D gene: .; clone size: .; J gene: TRBJ1-1